These T cell receptor beta chains were read from a single sample in a study of T cell repertoires in cytomegalovirus infection. TCRdb passed the reads through MiXCR, listing each CDR3 protein once. The sample consists of some 100,000 distinct CDR3 sequences, 20% to 25% of them appearing once. The specimen was CD8+ T cells from PBMCs. These receptors were collected from a human donor in good health (CMV status not recorded). Some clones in this sample may be carry-over from other donors' samples. The CDR3 runs from the conserved cysteine through the conserved F or W. The D gene is left open where the match is weak. The size of a clone is reported for some rows only, either as once, few or many, or as a class for expanded clones.

d_gene: TRBD2; v_gene: TRBV10-3; abundance: .; j_gene: TRBJ2-3; CDR3nt: TGTGCCATCAGTGACCCCACTAGCGGAGCGCAGTATTTT; CDR3aa: CAISDPTSGAQYF
d_gene: .; v_gene: TRBV4-1; abundance: .; j_gene: TRBJ2-5; CDR3nt: TGCGCCAGCAGCCAAGAGGGTAGGGAGACCCAGTACTTC; CDR3aa: CASSQEGRETQYF
d_gene: .; v_gene: TRBV27; abundance: .; j_gene: TRBJ2-3; CDR3nt: TGTGCCAGCAGTCAAGGAGATAGGGCAGATACGCAGTATTTT; CDR3aa: CASSQGDRADTQYF
d_gene: .; v_gene: TRBV7-8; abundance: many; j_gene: TRBJ2-3; CDR3nt: TGTGCCAGCAGCTTCCCCGTTAGCGGAGACAGGGATACGCAGTATTTT; CDR3aa: CASSFPVSGDRDTQYF
d_gene: .; v_gene: TRBV28; abundance: .; j_gene: TRBJ2-5; CDR3nt: TGTGCCAGTGTGCCTCGGGGGACCGGCCAAGAGACCCAGTACTTC; CDR3aa: CASVPRGTGQETQYF
d_gene: .; v_gene: TRBV12-3/TRBV12-4; abundance: many; j_gene: TRBJ2-3; CDR3nt: TGTGCCAGCAGTTCCGGCCTGCCCACAGATACGCAGTATTTT; CDR3aa: CASSSGLPTDTQYF
d_gene: TRBD2; v_gene: TRBV20-1; abundance: few; j_gene: TRBJ2-7; CDR3nt: TGCAGTGCTCCGTTACCGGGACTAGCAGGCTACGAGCAGTACTTC; CDR3aa: CSAPLPGLAGYEQYF
d_gene: .; v_gene: TRBV7-2; abundance: few; j_gene: TRBJ1-6; CDR3nt: TGTGCCAGCAGCTGGGGGCCCACAGGGTACACACCCCTCCACTTT; CDR3aa: CASSWGPTGYTPLHF
d_gene: .; v_gene: TRBV15; abundance: .; j_gene: TRBJ2-7; CDR3nt: TGTGCCACCCGCAGAGCCGGGACCGGTTCCTACGAGCAGTACTTC; CDR3aa: CATRRAGTGSYEQYF
d_gene: .; v_gene: TRBV7-9; abundance: few; j_gene: TRBJ1-2; CDR3nt: TGTGCCAGCAGCTTAGAAGTCACAGACTCCTATGGCTACACCTTC; CDR3aa: CASSLEVTDSYGYTF
d_gene: .; v_gene: TRBV7-3; abundance: few; j_gene: TRBJ2-7; CDR3nt: TGTGCCAGCAGCCTTGGTCGGGGACGTGAGCAGTACTTC; CDR3aa: CASSLGRGREQYF
d_gene: TRBD1; v_gene: TRBV28; abundance: few; j_gene: TRBJ1-2; CDR3nt: TGTGCCAGCAGTTATGGGACTTACAGGGGGCATGGCTACACCTTC; CDR3aa: CASSYGTYRGHGYTF
d_gene: .; v_gene: TRBV9; abundance: .; j_gene: TRBJ1-5; CDR3nt: TGTGCCAGCAGCGTGTCAGGGGTCGGCAATCAGCCCCAGCATTTT; CDR3aa: CASSVSGVGNQPQHF
d_gene: TRBD1; v_gene: TRBV19; abundance: few; j_gene: TRBJ1-5; CDR3nt: TGTGCCAGTAGTATCGACAGGGGGGACCCCAATCAGCCCCAGCATTTT; CDR3aa: CASSIDRGDPNQPQHF
d_gene: .; v_gene: TRBV20-1; abundance: .; j_gene: TRBJ2-5; CDR3nt: TGCAGTGCTAGAGATCTGGGTGCGAAGACCCAAGAGACCCAGTACTTC; CDR3aa: CSARDLGAKTQETQYF
d_gene: TRBD2; v_gene: TRBV4-1; abundance: few; j_gene: TRBJ2-3; CDR3nt: TGCGCCAGCAGCCAAGAAGAGGGACTAGTCCGGGGCACAGATACGCAGTATTTT; CDR3aa: CASSQEEGLVRGTDTQYF
d_gene: .; v_gene: TRBV5-6; abundance: .; j_gene: TRBJ2-6; CDR3nt: TGTGCCAGCCAAGGACGGGGGGCTTGGGCCAACGTCCTGACTTTC; CDR3aa: CASQGRGAWANVLTF
d_gene: .; v_gene: TRBV2; abundance: .; j_gene: TRBJ2-2; CDR3nt: TGTGCCAGCATAAGGACCTACACCGGGGAGCTGTTTTTT; CDR3aa: CASIRTYTGELFF
d_gene: TRBD2; v_gene: TRBV6-6; abundance: few; j_gene: TRBJ2-1; CDR3nt: TGTGCCAGCAGTTACTCGACTAGCGGAGCCGACAATGAGCAGTTCTTC; CDR3aa: CASSYSTSGADNEQFF
d_gene: TRBD2; v_gene: TRBV7-2; abundance: many; j_gene: TRBJ2-3; CDR3nt: TGTGCCAGCAGCTTAGCCCTAGCGGGAGAGGTCGATACGCAGTATTTT; CDR3aa: CASSLALAGEVDTQYF
d_gene: TRBD1; v_gene: TRBV7-7; abundance: few; j_gene: TRBJ2-1; CDR3nt: TGTGCCGGGGGCGGCCCAGGGGGCAATGAGCAGTTCTTC; CDR3aa: CAGGGPGGNEQFF
d_gene: .; v_gene: TRBV7-9; abundance: many; j_gene: TRBJ2-6; CDR3nt: TGTGCCAGCAGCTTAGTGTCGGCTGGGGCCAACGTCCTGACTTTC; CDR3aa: CASSLVSAGANVLTF
d_gene: .; v_gene: TRBV23-1; abundance: .; j_gene: TRBJ2-7; CDR3nt: TGCGCCAGCCTTAACCAGGGGAGCTCCTACGAGCAGTACTTC; CDR3aa: CASLNQGSSYEQYF
d_gene: .; v_gene: TRBV12-3/TRBV12-4; abundance: few; j_gene: TRBJ2-1; CDR3nt: TGTGCCAGCTGTTTAGGCGGGAACCCTGGCAATGAGCAGTTCTTC; CDR3aa: CASCLGGNPGNEQFF
d_gene: .; v_gene: TRBV24-1; abundance: few; j_gene: TRBJ2-1; CDR3nt: TGTGCCACCAGTGATTCAACGGGACGCACCTCTAATGAGCAGTTCTTC; CDR3aa: CATSDSTGRTSNEQFF
d_gene: .; v_gene: TRBV30; abundance: .; j_gene: TRBJ1-1; CDR3nt: TGTGCCTGGACCCAGTTGAACACTGAAGCTTTCTTT; CDR3aa: CAWTQLNTEAFF
d_gene: .; v_gene: TRBV7-2; abundance: many; j_gene: TRBJ2-7; CDR3nt: TGTGCCAGCAGCGATCGAGGAGGGGGCACCTACGAGCAGTACTTC; CDR3aa: CASSDRGGGTYEQYF
d_gene: .; v_gene: TRBV28; abundance: few; j_gene: TRBJ1-5; CDR3nt: TGTGCCAGCAGTTCCTGGACAGCTACGTATAGCAATCAGCCCCAGCATTTT; CDR3aa: CASSSWTATYSNQPQHF
d_gene: .; v_gene: TRBV28; abundance: .; j_gene: TRBJ2-7; CDR3nt: TGTGCCAGCACCCGCCCCAGGAGCTCCTACGAGCAGTACTTC; CDR3aa: CASTRPRSSYEQYF
d_gene: .; v_gene: TRBV7-2; abundance: many; j_gene: TRBJ2-5; CDR3nt: TGTGCCAGCAGCACCGGACCTATGGAGACCCAGTACTTC; CDR3aa: CASSTGPMETQYF
d_gene: TRBD2; v_gene: TRBV28; abundance: .; j_gene: TRBJ2-4; CDR3nt: TGTGCCAGCAGCCCCCGGGGGGGTTGGGATTTCGTTGCCAAAAACATTCAGTACTTC; CDR3aa: CASSPRGGWDFVAKNIQYF
d_gene: TRBD1; v_gene: TRBV7-9; abundance: few; j_gene: TRBJ2-2; CDR3nt: TGTGCCAGCAGCGGGACAGGGGGCGCGGAGGCCGGGGAGCTGTTTTTT; CDR3aa: CASSGTGGAEAGELFF
d_gene: TRBD2; v_gene: TRBV15; abundance: .; j_gene: TRBJ2-1; CDR3nt: TGTGCCACCAGCACCAACTGGCCTAGCGGGGAAACCTACAATGAGCAGTTCTTC; CDR3aa: CATSTNWPSGETYNEQFF
d_gene: .; v_gene: TRBV2; abundance: few; j_gene: TRBJ2-1; CDR3nt: TGTGCCAGCAGTGAACAGAGGTACTCCTACAATGAGCAGTTCTTC; CDR3aa: CASSEQRYSYNEQFF
d_gene: TRBD1; v_gene: TRBV19; abundance: few; j_gene: TRBJ2-5; CDR3nt: TGTGCCACCGCAGAGGACAGGGGGCTTCCAGAGACCCAGTACTTC; CDR3aa: CATAEDRGLPETQYF
d_gene: TRBD1; v_gene: TRBV28; abundance: .; j_gene: TRBJ1-5; CDR3nt: TGTGCCAGCAGTTTGCAGGGGATAGGGGGCGATCAGCCCCAGCATTTT; CDR3aa: CASSLQGIGGDQPQHF
d_gene: .; v_gene: TRBV20-1; abundance: many; j_gene: TRBJ2-5; CDR3nt: TGCAGTGCTAGGGGAGGGGGTCAGAGCGAACACCAAGAGACCCAGTACTTC; CDR3aa: CSARGGGQSEHQETQYF
d_gene: .; v_gene: TRBV27; abundance: .; j_gene: TRBJ1-2; CDR3nt: TGTGCCAGCAGTTCGCCAGGGAAAAACTATGGCTACACCTTC; CDR3aa: CASSSPGKNYGYTF
d_gene: TRBD1; v_gene: TRBV2; abundance: few; j_gene: TRBJ2-7; CDR3nt: TGTGCCAGCAGTCTATCAGGGGGCAGGAACGAGCAGTACTTC; CDR3aa: CASSLSGGRNEQYF
d_gene: TRBD2; v_gene: TRBV6-2/TRBV6-3; abundance: .; j_gene: TRBJ2-1; CDR3nt: TGTGCCAGCAGTTACTCGGGACTAGCGGTCGGTGAGCAGTTCTTC; CDR3aa: CASSYSGLAVGEQFF
d_gene: .; v_gene: TRBV7-9; abundance: .; j_gene: TRBJ2-3; CDR3nt: TGTGCCAGCAGCTCCGCCCGAGATACGCAGTATTTT; CDR3aa: CASSSARDTQYF
d_gene: .; v_gene: TRBV12-3/TRBV12-4; abundance: few; j_gene: TRBJ1-5; CDR3nt: TGTGCCAGCAGTCACCAGGGTAGCAATCAGCCCCAGCATTTT; CDR3aa: CASSHQGSNQPQHF
d_gene: TRBD1; v_gene: TRBV7-9; abundance: .; j_gene: TRBJ2-3; CDR3nt: TGTGCCAGCAGCTTAACTCGGGACAGGGGCCCAGATACGCAGTATTTT; CDR3aa: CASSLTRDRGPDTQYF
d_gene: .; v_gene: TRBV5-1; abundance: once; j_gene: TRBJ2-7; CDR3nt: TGCACCAGCAGCTTGGAGGCAGGGCCCACCTACGAGCAGTACTTC; CDR3aa: CTSSLEAGPTYEQYF
d_gene: TRBD2; v_gene: TRBV28; abundance: few; j_gene: TRBJ2-3; CDR3nt: TGTGCCAGCAGTTTAGGGACTAGCGATGCGGATACGCAGTATTTT; CDR3aa: CASSLGTSDADTQYF
d_gene: .; v_gene: TRBV11-2; abundance: many; j_gene: TRBJ2-7; CDR3nt: TGTGCCAGCAGCCCGACGTCCTACGAGCAGTACTTC; CDR3aa: CASSPTSYEQYF
d_gene: .; v_gene: TRBV20-1; abundance: .; j_gene: TRBJ2-5; CDR3nt: TGCAGTGCTAGAGATCTAGGCAGGGTCACAGAGACCCAGTACTTC; CDR3aa: CSARDLGRVTETQYF
d_gene: .; v_gene: TRBV6-2/TRBV6-3; abundance: .; j_gene: TRBJ2-1; CDR3nt: TGTGCCAGCAGGCGGGGCTTCAATGAGCAGTTCTTC; CDR3aa: CASRRGFNEQFF
d_gene: TRBD2; v_gene: TRBV7-9; abundance: many; j_gene: TRBJ2-7; CDR3nt: TGTGCCAGCAGCCTGGACGGACTAGCGGGATACGAGCAGTACTTC; CDR3aa: CASSLDGLAGYEQYF
d_gene: TRBD1; v_gene: TRBV10-3; abundance: once; j_gene: TRBJ2-7; CDR3nt: TGTGCCATCAGTGGAGACAGGGTGCAGTACTTC; CDR3aa: CAISGDRVQYF